This T cell receptor beta chain was captured in a study of blood T cell repertoires in COVID-19. Authors' analysis steps: Reference gene primer amplification in the assay estimated nucleated cell counts. Only in-frame clones appear in the TCRdb table, and some are missing; sequencing was by immunoSEQ multiplex PCR. V, J and clone size are those of that table, while D and trimming were read from the DNA. Of around 270,000 clones listed, around nine tenths are singletons. CDR3 length: 14 amino acids. Germline assignment: CDR1 SGHDT and CDR2 YYEEEE. The ends lost 4 bases at V and 4 bases at J; junction bases unmatched: 5.

This TCR was sampled from a man aged 35 to 55 who had recovered from COVID-19. The rearrangement joins TRBV5-6 to TRBJ2-7, with 10 bases fitting TRBD1. The sequencing sample was made of peripheral blood. CDR3 amino acids: CASSGGTGVYEQYF. CDR3 bases: TGTGCCAGCAGCGGGGGGACAGGGGTGTACGAGCAGTACTTC. Combining the CDR3 with reference TRBV5-6 and TRBJ2-7 gives the whole variable domain DAGVTQSPTHLIKTRGQQVTLRCSPKSGHDTVSWYQQALGQGPQFIFQYYEEEERQRGNFPDRFSGHQFPNYSSELNVNALLLGDSALYLCASSGGTGVYEQYFGPGTRLTVT.